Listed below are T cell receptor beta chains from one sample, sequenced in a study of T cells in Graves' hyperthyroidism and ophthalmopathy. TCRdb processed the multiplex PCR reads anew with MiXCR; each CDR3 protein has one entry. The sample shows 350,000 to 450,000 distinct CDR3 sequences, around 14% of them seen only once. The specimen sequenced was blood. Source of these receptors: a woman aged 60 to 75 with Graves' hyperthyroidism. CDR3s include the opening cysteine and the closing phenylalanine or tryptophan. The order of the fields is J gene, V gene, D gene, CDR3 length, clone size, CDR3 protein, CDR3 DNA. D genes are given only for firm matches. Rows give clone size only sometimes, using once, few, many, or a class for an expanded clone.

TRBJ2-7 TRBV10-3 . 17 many CAISGAPSVSGSYEQYF TGTGCCATCAGTGGGGCCCCGTCGGTGAGCGGCTCCTACGAGCAGTACTTC
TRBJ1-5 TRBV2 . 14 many CASRSRVLNQPQHF TGTGCCAGCAGGAGCAGGGTCCTCAATCAGCCCCAGCATTTT
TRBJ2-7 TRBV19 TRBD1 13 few CASRRGGQDEQYF TGTGCCAGTAGGAGAGGGGGCCAGGATGAGCAGTACTTC
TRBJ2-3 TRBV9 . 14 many CASSVATGTDTQYF TGTGCCAGCAGCGTAGCGACAGGTACAGATACGCAGTATTTT
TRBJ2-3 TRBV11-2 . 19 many CASSLGYRDQTNVGDTQYF TGTGCCAGCAGCTTAGGTTACCGGGACCAAACTAATGTGGGAGATACGCAGTATTTT
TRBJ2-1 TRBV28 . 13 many CAGRRQGLYEQFF TGTGCCGGCAGGCGCCAGGGCCTTTATGAGCAGTTCTTC
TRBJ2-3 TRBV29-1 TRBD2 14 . CSVAASGRGNTQYF TGCAGCGTGGCGGCTAGCGGGAGAGGGAATACGCAGTATTTT
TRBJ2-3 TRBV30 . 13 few CAWSVFRADTQYF TGTGCCTGGAGTGTATTTCGGGCAGATACGCAGTATTTT
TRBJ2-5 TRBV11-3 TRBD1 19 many CASSSQRGLSTIIQETQYF TGTGCCAGCAGCTCCCAAAGGGGGCTGTCCACGATCATCCAAGAGACCCAGTACTTC
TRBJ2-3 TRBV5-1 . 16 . CASSLAGSSVADTQYF TGCGCCAGCAGCTTGGCCGGAAGCAGTGTGGCAGATACGCAGTATTTT
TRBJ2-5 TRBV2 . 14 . CASSEAGREETQYF TGTGCCAGCAGTGAAGCTGGGCGGGAAGAGACCCAGTACTTC
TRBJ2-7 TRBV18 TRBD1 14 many CASSIRTGKSEQYF TGTGCCAGCTCTATCCGGACAGGGAAGAGCGAGCAGTACTTC